This TCR beta chain emerged from a study of cytomegalovirus exposure and HLA in healthy donors. The PCR used 60 Vbeta and 13 Jbeta primers. Clones were sequenced by immunoSEQ multiplex PCR, and TCRdb holds only the in-frame ones, with some missing. The sample yields 130,000 to 150,000 clones, 70% to 80% seen once. Points on this clone: The target antigen is unknown.

The germline V gene encodes CDR1 WNHNN and CDR2 SYGVQD (reference sequence). This CDR3 is built from 13 residues. J was trimmed by 6 bases and V by 4 bases; bases with no gene match: 4. General study findings and limits: After further analysis at a later stage, 16,951 TCR beta sequences were associated with HLA alleles at 0.05 false discovery rate.

The sequencing sample was made of PBMCs. This clonotype was sampled from a female donor in good health and CMV-seronegative. The chain employs TRBV10-1 and TRBJ2-3; 7 bases are a match to TRBD1. CDR3 sequence: CASSATGQDTQYF. The CDR3 DNA reads as TGCGCCAGCAGTGCGACAGGGCAGGATACGCAGTATTTT.